This T cell receptor beta chain was captured in a study of T-cell memory formation after mild COVID-19. Germline CDR1 SGHNT, CDR2 YENEEA. The CDR3 runs to 15 residues. J lost 3 bases, V lost 4 bases, and 5 bases had no gene match. Constant-segment primers and 5'RACE yielded cDNA libraries for TCR alpha and TCR beta, each carrying sample barcodes and UMIs. TCRdb reprocessed the 5' RACE reads with MiXCR, giving one entry per CDR3 protein. The table lists about 290,000 distinct CDR3 sequences, about 16% of them singletons. The study's findings and limits: Nothing showed for sure that second-wave clones peaking on day 37 were SARS-CoV-2 specific. Certain responding clones were present in pre-infection memory, suggesting participation of cross-reactive memory. Contracting CD8+ clones were enriched in EMRA, CD4+ mainly in CM and EM.

Comment on this clonotype: Antigen: not known.

Sequenced material: PBMCs or a T cell subset sorted from them (not recorded which). The rearrangement links TRBV11-3 to TRBJ2-3; TRBD1 matches 9 bases. The receptor was isolated from a man between 18 and 29 years old who had mild COVID-19 (a few samples of this study predate the infection). Cell type and time point are not known. CDR3 amino acids: CASSWGTGTTDTQYF. The CDR3 DNA sequence: TGTGCCAGCAGCTGGGGGACAGGGACTACAGATACGCAGTATTTT.